This T cell receptor (beta chain) was identified during a study of cytomegalovirus exposure and HLA in healthy donors. Overall study context: Caucasian-associated ancestry cluster membership applied to under 85% of around 400 genotyped donors.

It was with 60 Vbeta and 13 Jbeta primers that the PCR ran. Assay: immunoSEQ multiplex PCR; the TCRdb copy retains only in-frame clones and omits some. The sample shows approximately 120,000 clones, approximately 80% of them seen only once. In regard to this clone: Its antigen is unidentified.

CDR1 and CDR2 (germline): MGHRA, YSYEKL. Trimming left V 4 bases short and J 0 bases short, with 13 bases between. The length of the CDR3 is 16 residues. Whole-study results and caveats: Relative to equally common others, HLA-associated TCR beta chains showed greater clonal expansion in a later analysis.

Sequencing was carried out using PBMCs. The sequence was obtained from a middle-aged woman in good health and CMV-seropositive. This chain uses TRBV4-1 with TRBJ2-1; D remains ambiguous. CDR3 coding DNA: TGCGCCAGCAGCCCCCGGAGAGCCAGCTCCTACAATGAGCAGTTCTTC. Translating it yields CASSPRRASSYNEQFF.